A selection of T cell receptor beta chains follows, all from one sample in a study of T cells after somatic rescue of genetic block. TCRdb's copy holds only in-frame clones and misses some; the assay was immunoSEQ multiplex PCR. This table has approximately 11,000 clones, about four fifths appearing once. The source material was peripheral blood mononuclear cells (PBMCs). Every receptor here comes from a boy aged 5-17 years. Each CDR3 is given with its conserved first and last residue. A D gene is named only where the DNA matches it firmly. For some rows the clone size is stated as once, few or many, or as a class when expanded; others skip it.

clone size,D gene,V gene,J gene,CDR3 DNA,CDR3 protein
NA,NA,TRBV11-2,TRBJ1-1,TGTGCCAGCAGCCGGGAAAAAACTGAAGCTTTCTTT,CASSREKTEAFF
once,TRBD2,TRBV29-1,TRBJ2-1,TGCAGCGTTGACACTAGCGGGGTCTACAATGAGCAGTTCTTC,CSVDTSGVYNEQFF
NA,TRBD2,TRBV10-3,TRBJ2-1,TGTGCCATCAGTGAGTCGAAGCGGGGGGGTACGTTCTTC,CAISESKRGGTFF
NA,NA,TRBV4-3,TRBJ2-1,TGCGCCAGCAGCCAAGAGGGGAACCCCCGGGCCCGAAATGAGCAGTTCTTC,CASSQEGNPRARNEQFF
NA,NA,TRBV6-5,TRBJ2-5,TGTGCCAGCAGTTACTCGGTGGCCCGAGAGACCCAGTACTTC,CASSYSVARETQYF
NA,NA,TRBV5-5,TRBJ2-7,TGTGCCAGCAGCTTGAGTCGGGTCAGAGACCCCTACGAGCAGTACTTC,CASSLSRVRDPYEQYF
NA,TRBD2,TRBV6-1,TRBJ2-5,TGTGCCAGCAGTGAAGGACTAGCGGCCTTGGAGACCCAGTACTTC,CASSEGLAALETQYF
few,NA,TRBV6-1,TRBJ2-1,TGTGCCAGCAGTGATTGGACTTCGAGCTCCTACAATGAGCAGTTCTTC,CASSDWTSSSYNEQFF
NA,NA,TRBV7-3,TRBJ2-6,TGTGCCAGCAGCTTATCCCGACGGAACTCTGGGGCCAACGTCCTGACTTTC,CASSLSRRNSGANVLTF
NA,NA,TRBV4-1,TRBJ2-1,TGCGCCAGCAGCCAAGTTGCGCTAGCCTACAATGAGCAGTTCTTC,CASSQVALAYNEQFF
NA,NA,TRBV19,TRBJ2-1,TGTGCCAGTAGTCCCCGGGTAGCCCCATTATCTGAGCAGTTCTTC,CASSPRVAPLSEQFF
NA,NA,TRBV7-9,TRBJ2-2,TGTGCCAGCAGCTCAAAGCGGAATCTGAACACCGGGGAGCTGTTTTTT,CASSSKRNLNTGELFF
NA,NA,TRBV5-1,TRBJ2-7,TGCGCCAGCAGCTTGCTGGGACTCCAATACGAGCAGTACTTC,CASSLLGLQYEQYF
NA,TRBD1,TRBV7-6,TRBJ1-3,TGTGCCAGCAGCTCGACAGGGGCTGGAAACACCATATATTTT,CASSSTGAGNTIYF
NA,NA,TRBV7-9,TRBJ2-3,TGTGCCAGCACCCGAGAAGGGGGGTCCACAGATACGCAGTATTTT,CASTREGGSTDTQYF
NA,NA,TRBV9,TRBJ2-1,TGTGCCAGCAGCGTAGGTTCAGGGCGGGATGAGCAGTTCTTC,CASSVGSGRDEQFF
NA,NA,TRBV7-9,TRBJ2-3,TGTGCCAGCAGCCCTCTCCCCCTCGGGGATACGCAGTATTTT,CASSPLPLGDTQYF
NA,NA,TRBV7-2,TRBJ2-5,TGTGCCAGCAGCTTAGCCCGGCAAGAGACCCAGTACTTC,CASSLARQETQYF
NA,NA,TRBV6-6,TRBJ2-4,TGTGCCAGCAGGCAAGGGAACAAAAACATTCAGTACTTC,CASRQGNKNIQYF
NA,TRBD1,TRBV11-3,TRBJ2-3,TGTGCCAGCAGCTCAACCTTCACAGGGGGAAAGTATTTT,CASSSTFTGGKYF
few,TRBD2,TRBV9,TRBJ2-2,TGTGCCAGCAGCGCCCACTTCGCGGGGGGCACCTCGGCCGGGGAGCTGTTTTTT,CASSAHFAGGTSAGELFF
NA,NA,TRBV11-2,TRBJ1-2,TGTGCCAGCAGCCCACGGCGGGGCACCTATGGCTACACCTTC,CASSPRRGTYGYTF
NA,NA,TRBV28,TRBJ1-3,TGTGCCAGCAGGACACTGGGATCCTCTGGAAACACCATATATTTT,CASRTLGSSGNTIYF